This T cell receptor (beta chain) comes out of a study of shared clonotypes between healthy human individuals. For each subset, genomic DNA was distributed in equal portions over several immunoSEQ plates. Among the unsorted PBMC samples, replicate PCRs used approximately 270 ng DNA, about 30,000 T cell genomes. Using immunoSEQ multiplex PCR, the repertoire was profiled, and TCRdb retains in-frame clones only, with some absent. The sample comprises approximately 500,000 clones, around 73% of which are singletons, and around 12% rests with the top ten. The study used 80 million to 100 million PBMCs per unsorted sample for genomic DNA. Sequencing was carried out using PBMCs. The sequence was obtained from a woman aged 35 to 49 in good health. Some clones in this sample may be carry-over from other donors' samples.

The CDR3 DNA reads as TGTGCCAGCAGCAAACGGGCGGAGCCACCACCTAGGGGCTCCTACGAGCAGTACTTC. Protein sequence: CASSKRAEPPPRGSYEQYF. The chain joins TRBV21-1 to TRBJ2-7; the table gives TRBD1 as D, unverified against the DNA. TRBV21-1 is deemed a pseudogene. This CDR3 region has 19 residues.